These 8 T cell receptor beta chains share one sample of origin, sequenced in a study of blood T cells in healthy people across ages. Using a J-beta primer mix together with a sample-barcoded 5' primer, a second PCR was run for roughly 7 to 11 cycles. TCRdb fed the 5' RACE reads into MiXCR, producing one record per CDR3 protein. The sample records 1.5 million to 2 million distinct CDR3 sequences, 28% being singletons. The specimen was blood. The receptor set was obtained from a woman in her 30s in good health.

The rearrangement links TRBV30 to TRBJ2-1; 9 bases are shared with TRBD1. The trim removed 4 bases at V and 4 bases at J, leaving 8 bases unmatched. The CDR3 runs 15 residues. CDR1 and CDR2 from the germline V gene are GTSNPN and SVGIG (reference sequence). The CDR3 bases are TGTGCCTGGACACAGGGGGCCGGGCGATACAATGAGCAGTTCTTC. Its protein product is CAWTQGAGRYNEQFF.

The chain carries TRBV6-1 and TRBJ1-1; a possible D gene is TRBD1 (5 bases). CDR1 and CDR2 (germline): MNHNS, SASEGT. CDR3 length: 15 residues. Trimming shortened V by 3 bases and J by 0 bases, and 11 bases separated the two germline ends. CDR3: CASSDRDHMNTEAFF. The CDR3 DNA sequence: TGTGCCAGCAGTGACCGGGACCACATGAACACTGAAGCTTTCTTT.

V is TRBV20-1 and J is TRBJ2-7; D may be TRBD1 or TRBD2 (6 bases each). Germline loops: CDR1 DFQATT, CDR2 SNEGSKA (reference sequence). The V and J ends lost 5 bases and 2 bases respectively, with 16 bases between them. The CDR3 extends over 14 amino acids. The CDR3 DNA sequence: TGCAGTGCTCCCCCTGGGGGGCTACCCTACGAGCAGTACTTC. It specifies CSAPPGGLPYEQYF.

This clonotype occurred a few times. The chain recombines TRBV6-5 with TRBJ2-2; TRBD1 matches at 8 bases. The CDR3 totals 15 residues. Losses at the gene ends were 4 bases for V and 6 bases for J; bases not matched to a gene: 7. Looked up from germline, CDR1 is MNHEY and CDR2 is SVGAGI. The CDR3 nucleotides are TGTGCCAGCAGTTCCATAATACAGGGGGCCGGGGAGCTGTTTTTT. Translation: CASSSIIQGAGELFF.

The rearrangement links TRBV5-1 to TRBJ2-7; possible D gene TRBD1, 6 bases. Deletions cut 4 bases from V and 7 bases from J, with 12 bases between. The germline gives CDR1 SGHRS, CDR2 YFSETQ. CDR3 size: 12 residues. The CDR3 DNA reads TGCGCCAGCAGCCACGCAGGGGCTGAGCAGTACTTC. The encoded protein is CASSHAGAEQYF.

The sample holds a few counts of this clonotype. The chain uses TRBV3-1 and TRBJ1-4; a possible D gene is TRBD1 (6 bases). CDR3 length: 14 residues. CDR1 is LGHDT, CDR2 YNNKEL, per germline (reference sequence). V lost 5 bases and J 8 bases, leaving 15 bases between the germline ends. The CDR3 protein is CASSERRGYEKLFF. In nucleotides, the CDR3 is TGTGCCAGCAGCGAACGCAGGGGCTACGAAAAACTGTTTTTT.

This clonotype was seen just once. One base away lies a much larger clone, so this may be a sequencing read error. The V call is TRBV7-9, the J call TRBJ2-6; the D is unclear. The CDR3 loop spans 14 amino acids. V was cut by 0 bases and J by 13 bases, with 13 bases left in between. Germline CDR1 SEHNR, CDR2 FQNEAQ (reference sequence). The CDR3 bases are TGTGCCAGCAGCTTAGCGACCCTGCGAGGTGTCCTGACTTTC. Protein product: CASSLATLRGVLTF.

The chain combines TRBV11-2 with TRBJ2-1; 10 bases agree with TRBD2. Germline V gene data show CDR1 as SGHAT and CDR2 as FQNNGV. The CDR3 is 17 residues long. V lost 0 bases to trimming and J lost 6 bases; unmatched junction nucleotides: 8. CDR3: CASSLDPLAGVSNEQFF. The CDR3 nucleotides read TGTGCCAGCAGCTTAGATCCCCTAGCGGGAGTTAGCAATGAGCAGTTCTTC. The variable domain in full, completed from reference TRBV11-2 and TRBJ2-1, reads EAGVAQSPRYKIIEKRQSVAFWCNPISGHATLYWYQQILGQGPKLLIQFQNNGVVDDSQLPKDRFSAERLKGVDSTLKIQPAKLEDSAVYLCASSLDPLAGVSNEQFFGPGTRLTVL.